This T cell receptor beta chain was observed in a study of OX40 agonist ivuxolimab in advanced cancers. Generated by immunoSEQ multiplex PCR, the TCRdb table keeps only in-frame clones and is missing some. Of 15,000 to 25,000 clones in the sample, roughly 70% were seen once. The CDR3 spans 18 residues. V lost 4 bases, J lost 2 bases, and 8 bases stayed unmatched. The germline gives CDR1 MNHEY, CDR2 SMNVEV (reference sequence). V is TRBV27 and J is TRBJ2-1; 13 bases line up with TRBD2. The material sequenced was CD4+ or CD8+ T cells sorted from blood, taken in a trial of the OX40 agonist ivuxolimab. This sequence was found in an adult with an advanced solid tumor such as melanoma, head and neck, liver or kidney cancer. CDR3 protein: CASSSGLAGLITYNEQFF. CDR3 sequence (DNA): TGTGCCAGCAGTTCGGGACTAGCGGGGCTGATCACCTACAATGAGCAGTTCTTC.